This T cell receptor (beta chain) comes out of a study of blood T cell repertoires in COVID-19. Assay used: immunoSEQ multiplex PCR; TCRdb lists only in-frame clones, some missing. Here the sample spans about 210,000 clones, 65% to 90% being singletons. The CDR3 is 13 residues long. V lost 2 bases to trimming and J lost 3 bases, with 8 bases between them. Germline CDR1 MNHNS, CDR2 SASEGT. The genes are TRBV6-1 and TRBJ2-7; no reliable D call. Sequencing was done on a sample of PBMCs or T cells enriched from blood (not recorded which). The source of this sequence is a woman aged 40 to 50 with acute COVID-19. CDR3 protein: CASSERLVYEQYF. In DNA, the CDR3 is TGTGCCAGCAGTGAACGTCTAGTCTACGAGCAGTACTTC.